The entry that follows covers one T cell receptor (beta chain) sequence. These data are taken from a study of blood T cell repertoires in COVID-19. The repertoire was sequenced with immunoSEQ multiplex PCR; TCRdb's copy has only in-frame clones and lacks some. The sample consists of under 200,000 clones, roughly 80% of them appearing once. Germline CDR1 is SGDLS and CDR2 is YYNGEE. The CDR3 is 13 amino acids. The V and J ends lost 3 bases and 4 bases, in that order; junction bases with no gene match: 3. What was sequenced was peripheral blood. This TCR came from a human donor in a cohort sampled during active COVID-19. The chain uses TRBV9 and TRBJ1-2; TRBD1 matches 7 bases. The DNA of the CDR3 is TGTGCCAGCAGCGCAGGGACAGTCTATGGCTACACCTTC. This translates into CASSAGTVYGYTF.